The T cell receptor (beta chain) under discussion was sequenced for a study of beta chain features in type 1 diabetes. On this clone: Antigen specificity is unknown.

Regarding the study as a whole: All four CD4+ subsets from Type 1 diabetes patients carried moderately but significantly shorter TCRB CDR3s. Equally in patients and controls, PCR might preferentially amplify shorter templates.

The CDR3 has 13 amino acids. Germline V gene lookup returns CDR1 SQVTM and CDR2 ANQGSEA. Germline trimming cut 6 bases from V and 5 bases from J; bases unmatched to any gene: 7. All of the isolated RNA was reverse transcribed, so expressed TCRB transcripts were sequenced. TCRdb's copy holds only in-frame clones and misses some; the assay was immunoSEQ multiplex PCR. The sample has some 170,000 clones, roughly 65% seen once. The authors sorted CD4+ naive, central memory, regulatory and stem cell-like memory cells via CD45RO/CCR7/CD25/CD127/CD95/CD27. The chain uses TRBV29-1 and TRBJ2-5; 9 bases line up with TRBD1. Sequencing was carried out using naive CD4+ T cells from blood. The receptor's source is a man aged 25-40 years with type 1 diabetes. CDR3 protein: CSVPGQGGETQYF. DNA for the CDR3: TGCAGCGTGCCGGGACAGGGCGGTGAGACCCAGTACTTC.